This T cell receptor beta chain is drawn from a study of cytomegalovirus exposure and HLA in healthy donors. CDR3 length: 15 residues. Germline CDR1 reads LNHNV; CDR2 reads YYDKDF (reference sequence). V was pared by 5 bases and J by 0 bases, with 5 bases of the junction left unmatched. As for this clone: What it binds is not known.

Whole-study results and caveats: Most TCR sequences were uncommon, yet certain public TCRs appeared in many donors. Among TCR beta chains, those listed as cytomegalovirus-associated numbered over 150. CMV antigen specificity of a few CMV-associated chains was confirmed in vitro. Association of a missense DCLRE1C variant with TCR beta V- and J-gene trimming was reported in a later analysis.

This PCR relied on a set of 60 Vbeta primers and 13 Jbeta primers. Some clones are missing from TCRdb's copy, which holds only in-frame ones; the method was immunoSEQ multiplex PCR. This sample has tens of thousands of clones; 81% occur once, and the top ten carry about 1.2%. Sequencing input: PBMCs. The clonotype comes from a girl aged 2 to 9 in good health and CMV-seropositive. The chain couples TRBV15 to TRBJ1-2; 8 nucleotides match TRBD1. CDR3 sequence: CATSSRQGTNYGYTF. CDR3 bases: TGTGCCACCAGCTCACGACAGGGGACTAACTATGGCTACACCTTC. Using reference TRBV15 and TRBJ1-2 for the parts outside the CDR3, the full variable domain is DAMVIQNPRYQVTQFGKPVTLSCSQTLNHNVMYWYQQKSSQAPKLLFHYYDKDFNNEADTPDNFQSRRPNTSFCFLDIRSPGLGDTAMYLCATSSRQGTNYGYTFGSGTRLTVV.